This is a list of T cell receptor beta chains from one sample in a study of cytomegalovirus exposure and HLA in healthy donors. Produced via immunoSEQ multiplex PCR; TCRdb's table is partial and in-frame only. The sample holds 200,000 to 250,000 clones, around 76% seen once. The sample consisted of PBMCs. Receptors were obtained from a man aged 18 to 30 in good health and CMV-seronegative. CDR3s include the opening cysteine and the closing phenylalanine or tryptophan. The D gene is left open where the match is weak. The size of a clone is reported for some rows only, either as once, few or many, or as a class for expanded clones.

v_gene,j_gene,abundance,len,d_gene,CDR3aa,CDR3nt
TRBV5-1,TRBJ2-2,.,16,TRBD2,CASSFLLAGVTGELFF,TGCGCCAGCAGCTTTTTACTAGCGGGAGTTACCGGGGAGCTGTTTTTT
TRBV28,TRBJ2-7,.,17,.,CASSFPLTGTPTYEQYF,TGTGCCAGCAGTTTCCCCCTCACCGGGACACCGACTTACGAGCAGTACTTC
TRBV9,TRBJ2-7,.,15,TRBD2,CASSVYSGSSYEQYF,TGTGCCAGCAGCGTCTACAGCGGGAGTTCCTACGAGCAGTACTTC
TRBV27,TRBJ1-2,.,17,TRBD1,CASSLSRTGAGNYGYTF,TGTGCCAGCAGTTTATCTCGGACAGGGGCGGGGAACTATGGCTACACCTTC
TRBV5-1,TRBJ1-1,.,14,.,CASSPVATPDEAFF,TGCGCCAGCAGCCCTGTCGCCACTCCTGATGAAGCTTTCTTT
TRBV7-9,TRBJ2-3,once,15,.,CASSVVPRVTDTQYF,TGTGCCAGCAGCGTAGTGCCCCGAGTCACAGATACGCAGTATTTT
TRBV18,TRBJ1-1,.,17,.,CASSPFTGMTMNTEAFF,TGTGCCAGCTCACCGTTCACAGGGATGACGATGAACACTGAAGCTTTCTTT
TRBV5-1,TRBJ2-1,.,15,TRBD2,CASSVTSGSFNEQFF,TGCGCCAGCAGCGTAACTAGCGGGAGCTTCAATGAGCAGTTCTTC
TRBV7-3,TRBJ1-2,.,15,TRBD1,CASSSWDRGNYGYTF,TGTGCCAGCAGCTCCTGGGACAGGGGAAACTATGGCTACACCTTC
TRBV6-1,TRBJ2-6,few,15,.,CASSGQSSGANVLTF,TGTGCCAGCAGTGGACAGTCTTCTGGGGCCAACGTCCTGACTTTC
TRBV7-8,TRBJ1-6,.,16,TRBD1,CASSLFQGARNSPLHF,TGTGCCAGCAGCTTATTCCAGGGGGCGAGGAATTCACCCCTCCACTTT
TRBV6-5,TRBJ2-7,many,16,TRBD1,CASSYQGAGISYEQYF,TGTGCCAGCAGTTACCAGGGGGCAGGCATCTCCTACGAGCAGTACTTC
TRBV28,TRBJ2-7,.,15,.,CASSSTGHNSYEQYF,TGTGCCAGCAGTTCGACGGGACATAACTCCTACGAGCAGTACTTC
TRBV7-9,TRBJ2-7,.,14,TRBD2,CASSSSIGGDEQYF,TGTGCCAGCAGCTCCTCGATCGGGGGGGACGAGCAGTACTTC
TRBV25-1,TRBJ2-5,.,15,TRBD2,CASRPGLAEKETQYF,TGTGCCAGCAGGCCGGGACTAGCGGAAAAAGAGACCCAGTACTTC
TRBV20-1,TRBJ2-5,.,11,.,CSAADQETQYF,TGCAGTGCCGCGGATCAAGAGACCCAGTACTTC